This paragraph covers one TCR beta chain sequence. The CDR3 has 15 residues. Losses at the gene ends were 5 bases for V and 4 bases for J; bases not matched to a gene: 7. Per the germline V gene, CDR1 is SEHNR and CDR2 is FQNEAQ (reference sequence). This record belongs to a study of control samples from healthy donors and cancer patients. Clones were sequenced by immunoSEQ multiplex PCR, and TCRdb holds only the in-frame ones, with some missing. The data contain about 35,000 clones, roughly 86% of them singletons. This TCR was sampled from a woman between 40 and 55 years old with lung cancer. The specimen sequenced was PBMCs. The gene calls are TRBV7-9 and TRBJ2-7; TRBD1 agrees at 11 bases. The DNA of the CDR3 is TGTGCCAGCAGCGAAGGACAGGGGGCGCAGTACGAGCAGTACTTC. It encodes CASSEGQGAQYEQYF.